One sample yielded the 5 T cell receptor beta chains listed below, sequenced in a study of PD-1 blockade in classical Hodgkin lymphoma. The method was immunoSEQ multiplex PCR; TCRdb's version includes in-frame clones alone and lacks a portion of them. The sample carries around 45,000 clones, roughly 72% recorded once. Relapses following autologous stem cell transplantation were seen in all patients, with brentuximab vedotin exposure varying. The source was peripheral blood mononuclear cells (PBMCs), collected before the second cycle of nivolumab. The source of these receptors is a human donor with classical Hodgkin lymphoma.

Here the CDR3 reads CSVDITGANYEQYF. Here the CDR3 DNA reads TGCAGCGTTGATATAACAGGGGCCAACTACGAGCAGTACTTC. The J gene is TRBJ2-7, the V gene TRBV29-1; 7 bases are shared with TRBD1. The ends lost 3 bases at V and 3 bases at J; junction bases unmatched: 8. The CDR3 is 14 amino acids. CDR1 and CDR2 (germline): SQVTM, ANQGSEA.

About this clone: The same CDR3 also results from other DNA sequences found in this sample. V gene TRBV7-9 combines with J gene TRBJ1-4; D is unresolved. CDR1 is SEHNR, CDR2 FQNEAQ, per germline (reference sequence). The CDR3 is 12 amino acids. Trimming pared 5 bases from V and 4 bases from J, leaving 5 bases between. Written as DNA, the CDR3 is TGTGCCAGCAGCCTACTTAATGAAAAACTGTTTTTT. Translating gives CASSLLNEKLFF. Looking up the rest from reference TRBV7-9 and TRBJ1-4 gives the full variable domain: DTGVSQNPRHKITKRGQNVTFRCDPISEHNRLYWYRQTLGQGPEFLTYFQNEAQLEKSRLLSDRFSAERPKGSFSTLEIQRTEQGDSAMYLCASSLLNEKLFFGSGTQLSVL.

This clone showed up just once. The chain carries TRBV19 and TRBJ2-7; D gene uncertain. Germline values: CDR1 LNHDA, CDR2 SQIVND (reference sequence). The V end was cut by 6 bases, the J end by 0 bases, with 12 bases between. There are 14 residues in the CDR3. CDR3 in amino acids: CASSQAPGSYEQYF. The DNA of the CDR3 is TGTGCCAGTAGCCAAGCGCCAGGCTCCTACGAGCAGTACTTC.

The chain links TRBV27 to TRBJ1-5; no clear D gene. The CDR3 runs 15 residues. CDR1 and CDR2 from the germline V gene are MNHEY and SMNVEV (reference sequence). V was shortened by 6 bases and J by 0 bases, with 12 bases between the two germline ends. CDR3 in DNA: TGTGCCAGCAGCCTTGACGGCCCTAGCAATCAGCCCCAGCATTTT. Translating it yields CASSLDGPSNQPQHF.

The chain combines TRBV28 with TRBJ2-3; D not resolved. Germline CDR1 MDHEN, CDR2 SYDVKM. The CDR3 sequence is 14 residues long. The germline V and J ends were trimmed by 8 bases and 2 bases, with 14 bases remaining between them. The CDR3 here is CASSGSQSTDTQYF. Written as DNA, the CDR3 is TGTGCCAGCTCCGGTTCGCAGTCCACAGATACGCAGTATTTT.